These T cell receptor beta chains were read from a single sample in a study of molecular identifiers for immune sequencing clone quantification. TCRdb itself ran the PCR reads through MiXCR, one entry per CDR3 protein. The sample includes 550,000 to 750,000 distinct CDR3 sequences, 20% seen only once; the top ten take 0.75% to 0.95%. The sequencing input was naive CD8+ T cells from blood, with Jurkat cell RNA spiked in. Receptors were obtained from a human donor in good health. Some libraries in this study had Jurkat cell RNA spiked in. The CDR3 runs from the conserved cysteine through the conserved F or W. A D gene is named only where the DNA matches it firmly. Rows give clone size only sometimes, using once, few, many, or a class for an expanded clone.

>NA|TRBV6-1|TRBJ2-7|NA
TGTGCCAGCAATCTACCAGACAGTCGGGCGAATTACGAGCAGTACTTC
CASNLPDSRANYEQYF
>NA|TRBV6-2/TRBV6-3|TRBJ2-7|few
TGTGCCAGCGCGCCCCGGGACTTGACAACCTACGAGCAGTACTTC
CASAPRDLTTYEQYF
>NA|TRBV20-1|TRBJ2-7|many
TGCAGTGCTAGAGATAGGGAGTGGATAGGGGCCTACGAGCAGTACTTC
CSARDREWIGAYEQYF
>TRBD1|TRBV29-1|TRBJ1-1|NA
TGCAGCGCTGTGGGGACAGTGAACACTGAAGCTTTCTTT
CSAVGTVNTEAFF
>NA|TRBV6-2/TRBV6-3|TRBJ2-7|many
TGTGCCAGCACACACACTGAGGGGTGGAACTCCTACGAGCAGTACTTC
CASTHTEGWNSYEQYF
>TRBD1|TRBV10-2|TRBJ2-7|few
TGCGCCAGTACAGGGGGCAGGATCTACGAGCAGTACTTC
CASTGGRIYEQYF
>NA|TRBV6-5|TRBJ2-5|many
TGTGCCAGCAGTCTTCTGTTGGGGGGAGAGACCCAGTACTTC
CASSLLLGGETQYF
>NA|TRBV6-1|TRBJ1-2|many
TGTGCCAGCACCTTTACAGGTCAAGCTAACTATGGCTACACCTTC
CASTFTGQANYGYTF
>TRBD2|TRBV7-8|TRBJ2-5|many
TGTGCCAGCAGGTTCTCGCGGGGGGGCGTCTTTGAAGAGACCCAGTACTTC
CASRFSRGGVFEETQYF
>NA|TRBV12-3/TRBV12-4|TRBJ1-2|many
TGTGCCAGCAGTTTTCGGGGGTCCTATGGCTACACCTTC
CASSFRGSYGYTF
>TRBD2|TRBV6-6|TRBJ2-7|many
TGTGCCAGCAGTAAAACAACTAGCGGCCGGTCCTACGAGCAGTACTTC
CASSKTTSGRSYEQYF
>NA|TRBV27|TRBJ1-1|few
TGTGCCAGCAGTTTCAGCGGGGAGAACACTGAAGCTTTCTTT
CASSFSGENTEAFF
>NA|TRBV3-1|TRBJ2-1|many
TGTGCCAGCAGCCCCGGAGACAATGAGCAGTTCTTC
CASSPGDNEQFF
>TRBD1|TRBV2|TRBJ1-2|NA
TGTGCCAGCAAGGGACAGGGGGGGTATGGCTACACCTTC
CASKGQGGYGYTF
>NA|TRBV6-6|TRBJ1-2|few
TGTGCCAGCAGTTATCATCCCCAGGCCGCTAACTATGGCTACACCTTC
CASSYHPQAANYGYTF
>TRBD2|TRBV7-2|TRBJ2-3|many
TGTGCCAGCAGCGAGCTTAGAGCGGGAGACGCAGATACGCAGTATTTT
CASSELRAGDADTQYF
>TRBD1|TRBV9|TRBJ1-4|NA
TGTGCCAGCAGCCCTGTCCCCCAGGGGGACGAAAAACTGTTTTTT
CASSPVPQGDEKLFF
>TRBD1|TRBV13|TRBJ1-6|many
TGTGCCAGCAGCCTCTCCCTACAGGGGTCACCCCTCCACTTT
CASSLSLQGSPLHF
>NA|TRBV4-3|TRBJ2-7|many
TGCGCCAGCAGCCAAGACGCTAAGTGGAGCGGCTACGAGCAGTACTTC
CASSQDAKWSGYEQYF
>NA|TRBV7-9|TRBJ1-5|many
TGTGCCAGCAGCTTAGGATACTCAGACAATCAGCCCCAGCATTTT
CASSLGYSDNQPQHF
>TRBD2|TRBV7-2|TRBJ2-7|many
TGTGCCAGCAGCTTAGGACTAGCGGGGGGAACCTACGAGCAGTACTTC
CASSLGLAGGTYEQYF
>NA|TRBV14|TRBJ1-4|many
TGTGCCAGCAGCCAAGATCCCCGGGGGACACGGCTTTTT
CASSQDPRGTRLF
>NA|TRBV7-9|TRBJ2-2|many
TGTGCCAGCAGCTCTCGGACAGAAAACACCGGGGAGCTGTTTTTT
CASSSRTENTGELFF
>NA|TRBV3-1|TRBJ2-7|NA
TGTGCCAGCAGCCAAGGTGTTAGCGTTTACTACGAGCAGTACTTC
CASSQGVSVYYEQYF
>TRBD1|TRBV4-1|TRBJ2-7|many
TGCGCCAGCAGCCAAGTCGACAGGGAGTCATACGAGCAGTACTTC
CASSQVDRESYEQYF
>NA|TRBV12-3/TRBV12-4|TRBJ2-5|NA
TGTGCCAGCAGTTTATTTAGTGGGGTACGGGAGACCCAGTACTTC
CASSLFSGVRETQYF